What follows are 3 T cell receptor beta chains derived from one specimen sequenced in a study of breast tumors, draining lymph nodes, adjacent tissues. The lymph nodes were axillary draining lymph nodes from breast cancer patients. TCRdb independently ran MiXCR on the multiplex PCR reads; one entry per CDR3 protein. This table holds under 150,000 distinct CDR3 sequences, 21% found once. The specimen was axillary lymph node tissue. These receptors came from a female donor with breast cancer. Some clones in this sample may be carry-over from other donors' samples.

This clonotype was detected many times. J is TRBJ2-1 and V is TRBV24-1, with TRBD1 identical over 9 bases. The V gene end was trimmed by 3 bases and the J gene end by 4 bases; junction bases not matched to a gene: 6. The length of the CDR3 is 16 residues. The germline V gene encodes CDR1 KGHDR and CDR2 SFDVKD. In nucleotides, the CDR3 is TGTGCCACCAGTGATCGAGAGACAGGGGGGTACAATGAGCAGTTCTTC. Its translation is CATSDRETGGYNEQFF.

On this clonotype itself: A much bigger clone sits one base away, suggesting this may be a read error. The chain has TRBV27 and TRBJ2-3, with 14 nucleotides matching TRBD2. Germline CDR1 is MNHEY and CDR2 is SMNVEV (reference sequence). The CDR3 has 13 amino acids. The CDR3 bases are TGTGCCAGCAGGGGACTAGCGGGAGATGCGCAGTATTTT. This gives the protein CASRGLAGDAQYF.

Concerning this clonotype itself: A much larger clone sits a single nucleotide away, making a read error possible. The V and J genes are TRBV2 and TRBJ1-4; D is uncertain. CDR1 and CDR2 from the germline V gene are SNHLY and FYNNEI. The CDR3 spans 13 residues. CDR3 bases: TGTGCCAGCTCGGGTAGAGAGAATGAAAAACTGGTTTTT. Translated: CASSGRENEKLVF.